Listed below are T cell receptor beta chains from one sample, sequenced in a study of blood T cells in healthy people across ages. TCRdb processed the 5' RACE reads anew with MiXCR; each CDR3 protein has one entry. The sample yields hundreds of thousands of distinct CDR3 sequences, around three fifths seen once. The sample consisted of blood. Every receptor here comes from a man aged 55 to 70 in good health. The conserved cysteine and the conserved F or W are not part of the CDR3 here. Clone size appears in some rows only: once, few, many, or a class for an expanded clone.

ASSEEQRLH | NA | TRBJ1-6 | TRBV2
ASSESTGDLYEQY | NA | TRBJ2-7 | TRBV12-3/TRBV12-4
ASSLRRGRTYYGYT | NA | TRBJ1-2 | TRBV28
SAGQGTETQY | NA | TRBJ2-5 | TRBV29-1
ASSSITQGSGTEAF | NA | TRBJ1-1 | TRBV14
ASTWMGTEYVNEQF | NA | TRBJ2-1 | TRBV5-1
ASSQTRGNTEAF | NA | TRBJ1-1 | TRBV6-2/TRBV6-3
ASSRGAGAGQY | NA | TRBJ2-7 | TRBV6-5
ASSHIKGYGETQY | once | TRBJ2-5 | TRBV6-1
SVEASNRGTNNEQF | few | TRBJ2-1 | TRBV29-1
ASSQGRGGTSEQF | NA | TRBJ2-1 | TRBV4-1
ASSYDRGLYNEQF | NA | TRBJ2-1 | TRBV5-1
SASPRALSGANVLT | NA | TRBJ2-6 | TRBV20-1
ASIKPTGFDYGYT | few | TRBJ1-2 | TRBV28
ASSRDGGGRIQY | NA | NA | TRBV11-1
ATSDPAGQGFTDTQY | many | TRBJ2-3 | TRBV24-1
SASSIQETQY | NA | TRBJ2-5 | TRBV20-1
ASRTGTGISYEQY | NA | TRBJ2-7 | TRBV12-3/TRBV12-4
VSSYEDNYEQY | NA | TRBJ2-7 | TRBV6-2/TRBV6-3
ASSLPTATNYGYT | few | TRBJ1-2 | TRBV5-1
ASSLPEGTQITDTQY | NA | TRBJ2-3 | TRBV11-2